The clone carrying this T cell receptor beta chain was seen only once. The target antigen is unknown. The sample belongs to a study of long-term antiretroviral therapy in people with HIV. Study outcomes and limitations: CDR3 lengths in HIV samples spanned a narrower range than controls. Information on adherence to ART, viral resistance or therapy changes was unavailable. Blood dates from about 2003 to 2017, possibly under older ART regimens. The repertoire was dominated at all time points by clones expanded before ART.

Germline V CDR1 and CDR2: KGHSH, LQKENI. This CDR3 is built from 15 residues. V lost 3 bases, J lost 2 bases, and 11 bases lay in between. Version v3.0 of the immunoSEQ assay was performed at survey level. Clones were sequenced by immunoSEQ multiplex PCR, and TCRdb holds only the in-frame ones, with some missing. The data show about 7,200 clones, 65% to 75% seen once. This clonotype was obtained from a man between 40 and 49 years old with HIV. The material was unsorted PBMCs, obtained approximately 11 months before starting antiretroviral therapy. This chain uses TRBV18 with TRBJ1-5; D remains unclear. The chain's CDR3 is CASSPDGMGNQPQHF. CDR3 DNA sequence: TGTGCCAGCTCACCGGACGGGATGGGCAATCAGCCCCAGCATTTT.